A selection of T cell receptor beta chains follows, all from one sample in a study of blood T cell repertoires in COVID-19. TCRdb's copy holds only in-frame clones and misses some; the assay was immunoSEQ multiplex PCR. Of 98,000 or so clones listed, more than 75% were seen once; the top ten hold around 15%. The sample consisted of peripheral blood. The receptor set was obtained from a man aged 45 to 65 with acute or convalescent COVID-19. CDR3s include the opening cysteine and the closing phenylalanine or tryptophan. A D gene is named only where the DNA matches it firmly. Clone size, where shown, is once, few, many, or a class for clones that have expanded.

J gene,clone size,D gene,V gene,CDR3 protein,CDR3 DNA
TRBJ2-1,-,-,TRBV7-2,CASSLGGANNEQFF,TGTGCCAGCAGCTTAGGCGGGGCGAACAATGAGCAGTTCTTC
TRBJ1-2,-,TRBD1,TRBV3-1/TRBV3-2,CASSQYRDRTFYGYTF,TGTGCCAGCAGCCAGTACCGGGACAGAACTTTCTATGGCTACACCTTC
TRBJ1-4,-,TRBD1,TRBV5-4,CASSSQGGEKLFF,TGTGCCAGCAGCTCACAGGGGGGGGAAAAACTGTTTTTT
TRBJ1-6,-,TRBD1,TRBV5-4,CASSWTGGSPLHF,TGTGCCAGCAGCTGGACAGGGGGTTCACCCCTCCACTTT
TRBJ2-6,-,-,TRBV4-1,CASSQEGLLLSGANVLTF,TGCGCCAGCAGCCAAGAGGGACTCCTACTCTCTGGGGCCAACGTCCTGACTTTC
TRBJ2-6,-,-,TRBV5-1,CASSLGTHPANVLTF,TGCGCCAGCAGCTTGGGGACACACCCGGCCAACGTCCTGACTTTC
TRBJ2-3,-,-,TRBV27,CASSLRDTQYF,TGTGCCAGCAGTCTACGAGATACGCAGTATTTT
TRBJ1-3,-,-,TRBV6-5,CASQVGNTIYF,TGTGCCAGCCAGGTCGGAAACACCATATATTTT
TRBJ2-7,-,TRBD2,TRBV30,CAWSDTDPRLAGGEEYEQYF,TGTGCCTGGAGTGATACAGATCCGAGACTAGCGGGAGGTGAAGAGTACGAGCAGTACTTC
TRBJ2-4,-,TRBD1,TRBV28,CASSAPGTGRNIQYF,TGTGCCAGCAGTGCCCCCGGGACAGGAAGAAACATTCAGTACTTC
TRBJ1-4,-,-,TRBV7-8,CASSLPRGGSEKLFF,TGTGCCAGCAGCTTACCCAGGGGAGGGAGTGAAAAACTGTTTTTT
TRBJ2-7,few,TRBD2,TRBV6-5,CASSYSTGSGRGEQYF,TGTGCCAGCAGTTACTCGACGGGTAGCGGGAGGGGCGAGCAGTACTTC
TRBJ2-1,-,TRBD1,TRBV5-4,CASSLRTGSLGEQFF,TGTGCCAGCAGCTTGAGGACAGGGAGCCTCGGGGAGCAGTTCTTC
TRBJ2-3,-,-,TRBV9,CASNERGTDTQYF,TGTGCCAGCAACGAAAGAGGCACAGATACGCAGTATTTT
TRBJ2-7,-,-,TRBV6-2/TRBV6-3,CASSLTKYEQYF,TGTGCCAGCAGCCTTACTAAGTACGAGCAGTACTTC
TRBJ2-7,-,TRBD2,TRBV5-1,CASSSTSGKYYEQYF,TGCGCCAGCAGCTCCACTAGCGGTAAATATTACGAGCAGTACTTC
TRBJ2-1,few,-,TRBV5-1,CASSSSPGNNEQFF,TGCGCCAGCAGCTCCTCCCCGGGAAACAATGAGCAGTTCTTC
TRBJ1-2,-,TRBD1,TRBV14,CASSLKSDRGLGYTF,TGTGCCAGCAGTCTCAAATCGGACAGGGGGCTCGGCTACACCTTC
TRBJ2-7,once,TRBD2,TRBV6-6,CASRVSGTISYEQYF,TGTGCCAGCAGGGTCTCCGGGACTATAAGCTACGAGCAGTACTTC
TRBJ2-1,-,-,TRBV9,CASSRPLRDFHEQFF,TGTGCCAGCAGCCGTCCTCTAAGAGATTTCCATGAGCAGTTCTTC
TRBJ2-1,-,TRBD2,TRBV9,CASSPGLASYNEQFF,TGTGCCAGCAGCCCGGGACTAGCGTCCTACAATGAGCAGTTCTTC
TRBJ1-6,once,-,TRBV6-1,CASSESRQVSSYNSPLHF,TGTGCCAGCAGTGAATCCCGGCAGGTCAGCTCCTATAATTCACCCCTCCACTTT
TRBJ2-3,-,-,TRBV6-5,CASRPDYFTDTQYF,TGTGCCAGCAGGCCGGACTATTTCACAGATACGCAGTATTTT
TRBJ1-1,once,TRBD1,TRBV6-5,CASRSQGGTEAFF,TGTGCCAGCAGGTCCCAGGGGGGCACTGAAGCTTTCTTT
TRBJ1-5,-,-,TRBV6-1,CASSEAAGVLNQPQHF,TGTGCCAGCAGTGAAGCGGCAGGGGTACTCAATCAGCCCCAGCATTTT
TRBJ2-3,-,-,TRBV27,CASSLGAAFTDTQYF,TGTGCCAGCAGTTTAGGGGCAGCCTTCACAGATACGCAGTATTTT
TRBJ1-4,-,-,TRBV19,CASSTPTLRVEKLFF,TGTGCCAGTAGTACACCGACCCTCCGGGTTGAAAAACTGTTTTTT
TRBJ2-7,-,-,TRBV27,CASSQWGPSGPSYEQYF,TGTGCCAGCAGTCAATGGGGACCGAGCGGGCCATCCTACGAGCAGTACTTC
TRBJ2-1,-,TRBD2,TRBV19,CASHYRTSGYNEQFF,TGTGCCAGTCATTATCGGACTAGCGGGTACAATGAGCAGTTCTTC
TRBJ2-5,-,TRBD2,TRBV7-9,CASSLALWEGRGTQYF,TGTGCCAGCAGCTTAGCGCTCTGGGAGGGGAGAGGGACCCAGTACTTC
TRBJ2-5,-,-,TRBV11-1,CASSPLSRVWQETQYF,TGTGCCAGCAGCCCCCTCTCGCGGGTTTGGCAAGAGACCCAGTACTTC
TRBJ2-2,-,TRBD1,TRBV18,CASSEDRGTGELFF,TGTGCCAGCTCAGAAGACAGGGGAACCGGGGAGCTGTTTTTT